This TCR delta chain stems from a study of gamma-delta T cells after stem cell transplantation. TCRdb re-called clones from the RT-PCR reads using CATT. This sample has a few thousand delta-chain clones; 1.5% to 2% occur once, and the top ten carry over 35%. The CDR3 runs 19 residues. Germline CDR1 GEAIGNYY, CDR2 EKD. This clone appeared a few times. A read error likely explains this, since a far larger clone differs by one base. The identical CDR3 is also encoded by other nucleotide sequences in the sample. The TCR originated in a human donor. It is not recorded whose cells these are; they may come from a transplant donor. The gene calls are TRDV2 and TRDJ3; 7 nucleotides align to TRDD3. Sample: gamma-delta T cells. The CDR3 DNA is TGTGCCTGTGACACCGCTGGGGGCCTAAGCTCCTGGGACACCCGGCAGATGTTTTTC. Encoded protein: CACDTAGGLSSWDTRQMFF.